The T cell receptor beta chain under discussion was sequenced for a study of blood T cell repertoires in COVID-19. The length of the CDR3 is 15 residues. CDR1 is SGHRS and CDR2 is YFSETQ in the germline V gene. V gave up 3 bases and J gave up 2 bases; unmatched junction bases: 6. The protocol was immunoSEQ multiplex PCR, while the TCRdb copy is restricted to in-frame clones and leaves out a portion. The sample gives roughly 50,000 clones, about 82% of which show up once; 2.1% is in the top ten. In this sample, this clone turned up once. The chain has TRBV5-1 and TRBJ1-1, with 8 bases aligning to TRBD1. The clonotype originates from a woman aged 55 to 70 with acute or convalescent COVID-19. The sequenced material came from peripheral blood. CDR3 in DNA: TGCGCCAGCAGCTCTCTACAGGGGGGAAACACTGAAGCTTTCTTT. It translates to CASSSLQGGNTEAFF.